The clone carrying this TCR beta chain occurred a few times. Its specificity is unknown. Each CDR3 protein gets one entry after TCRdb re-called the 5' RACE reads with MiXCR. Of hundreds of thousands of distinct CDR3 sequences in the sample, 20% to 30% were seen once. This entry comes from a study of T-cell memory formation after mild COVID-19. Whole-study results and caveats: CD4+ bias marked clones expanding day 15 to 37, unlike balanced contracting clones.

Trimming removed 5 bases from V and 3 bases from J, with 5 bases in between. Germline loops: CDR1 SEHNR, CDR2 FQNEAQ (reference sequence). There are 12 residues in the CDR3. The chain links TRBV7-9 to TRBJ2-1; no firm D call. The clonotype comes from an adult woman who had mild COVID-19 (a few samples of this study predate the infection). Cell type and time point are not known. The sequencing input was PBMCs or a T cell subset sorted from them (not recorded which). The CDR3 sequence is CASSKDYNEQFF. DNA of the CDR3: TGTGCCAGCAGCAAAGACTACAATGAGCAGTTCTTC.